The sequence of this T cell receptor beta chain was determined in a study of T cell repertoires in cytomegalovirus infection. The overall study: Both a matching HLA type and CMV infection were indicated by public TCR beta signatures.

TCRdb called the reads again in MiXCR, with one record for every CDR3 protein. The sample has 510,000 or so distinct CDR3 sequences, approximately 25% seen once; the top ten hold around 14%. General study results and limits: The response measured ex vivo was dominated by TCR beta clonotypes (HLA-C-restricted and CMV-specific). Public TCR beta family frequency separated CMV-and-HLA carriers, including in an independent cohort.

Details on this clonotype: Its antigen remains unidentified.

This CDR3 spans 15 amino acids. J lost 3 bases, V lost 5 bases, and 5 bases had no gene match. In germline, CDR1 is MDHEN, CDR2 SYDVKM. This chain connects TRBV28 to TRBJ1-2, with 11 nucleotides matching TRBD1. The TCR sequence derives from a human donor in good health (CMV status not recorded). Some clones in this sample may be carry-over from other donors' samples. Sequencing was done on a sample of PBMCs. DNA of the CDR3: TGTGCCAGCAGTACCTGGGGACAGGGGGACTATGGCTACACCTTC. It is translated as CASSTWGQGDYGYTF.